This T cell receptor (beta chain) emerged from a study of blood T cell repertoires in COVID-19 (dated by TCRdb to the early 2020s). In terms of the full investigation: The collaborator samples originated in the United States, Italy and Spain and spanned the acute and convalescent phases of COVID-19. The material from the prospective study consisted of cDNA or gDNA derived from T cells, B-cell-depleted T cells, or PBMCs. The dataset comprised deeply sampled blood TCRbeta repertoires from subjects exposed to, actively infected with, or recovered from COVID-19. The repertoires were released in a freely available public database meant as a resource for research on the immune response to SARS-CoV-2. Samples came from the ongoing ImmuneRACE study (first 160 participants) plus 1,254 subjects from 6 global collaborators. A de-identified subject ID, COVID-19 status, age in years and sex were almost always included in the sample metadata. Where available, HLA class I and class II types were taken from metadata supplied by the sample provider and were not determined by assay-based typing.

TCRbeta CDR3 regions were amplified from genomic DNA by means of the immunoSEQ Assay, a bias-controlled multiplex PCR. The paper's processing steps were these. Nucleated cell counts per sample were estimated from amplification of reference gene primers within the assay. To quantify the absolute abundance of each unique TCRbeta CDR3 rearrangement, sequence reads were collapsed and filtered. For each sample, productive Simpson clonality was calculated by taking the square root of Simpson's diversity index across productive rearrangements. TCRdb carries this immuneACCESS record with in-frame sequences only. Its versions omit some clonotypes, under half of them owing to an unresolved V gene in the studies checked, with the rest unexplained. Clone size and the V and J calls come from that table; the DNA yielded D and trimming. Present in this sample are roughly 130,000 clones, roughly 85% of which were seen just once. The ten top clones hold approximately 3.6% of the sample.

Each collaborating institution followed its own protocols to collect whole blood in K2EDTA tubes. For TCRbeta analysis, collaborator samples were shipped as frozen whole blood, as isolated PBMCs, or as DNA extracted from either sample type. The germline V gene specifies MDHEN as CDR1 and SYDVKM as CDR2. The CDR3 starts with the cysteine, ends with the phenylalanine, and has 16 residues. Only CDR3 DNA is held: 48 bases, read in frame from base 1. Trimming takes 5 bases off V and 0 bases off J; junction bases not matched to a gene: 4. Note on this clone: The clone's antigen remains unknown. No clone much larger than this one lies a single base away; base qualities are absent.

Broader findings and caveats from the paper: The amount of clinical and demographic metadata varied by source and participant and was provided uncurated.

Material for sequencing was peripheral blood. The sequence joins TRBV28 to TRBJ1-5; TRBD1 matches 10 bases in the middle. The source is a man aged 55 to 69 with acute or convalescent COVID-19. The CDR3 is CASSIRDRGSNQPQHF. The nucleotide sequence is TGTGCCAGCAGTATCCGGGACAGGGGTAGCAATCAGCCCCAGCATTTT.